What follows are 15 T cell receptor beta chains derived from one specimen sequenced in a study of T cells in Graves' hyperthyroidism and ophthalmopathy (dated by TCRdb to about 2019). Library preparation employed multiplex PCR. Sequencing used an Illumina HiSeq 2000. The TCR beta CDR3 regions were amplified from the RNA transcripts. For the first round of RT-PCR on the TCR CDR3, the HTBI primer set was used together with the Qiagen OneStep RT-PCR kit. The public reads were reprocessed in TCRdb via fastp at Q25 and MiXCR, keeping in-frame beta chains. One record per CDR3 amino acid sequence lists the most common genes and DNA. The table for this sample lists some 600,000 distinct CDR3 sequences; approximately 13% of them were counted only once. The ten largest clones add up to around 5.4% of the sample. Material: blood. These receptors all come from a woman in her 30s with Graves' hyperthyroidism that later progressed to Graves' ophthalmopathy.

This clonotype turned up a few times. The rearrangement links TRBV19 to TRBJ1-5; no clear D gene. Germline V CDR1 and CDR2: LNHDA, SQIVND (reference sequence). The CDR3 covers 13 residues. V was clipped by 7 bases and J by 5 bases, with 12 bases between them. The CDR3 protein is CASTPTGDQPQHF. CDR3 nucleotide sequence: TGTGCCAGTACCCCGACCGGGGATCAGCCCCAGCATTTT.

This clonotype was observed at least ten times. This chain connects TRBV6-1 to TRBJ1-1, with 7 bases matching TRBD1. The CDR3 runs to 14 residues. The V and J ends lost 3 bases and 5 bases, in that order; junction bases with no gene match: 6. Per germline, CDR1 MNHNS and CDR2 SASEGT. The CDR3 coding sequence is TGTGCCAGCAGTGATCTCAGGGGGAATACTGAAGCTTTCTTT. This gives the protein CASSDLRGNTEAFF.

This clonotype was observed many times. J is TRBJ1-2 and V is TRBV19; D unresolved. Germline CDR1 LNHDA, CDR2 SQIVND (reference sequence). V lost 7 bases, J lost 7 bases, and 13 bases lay in between. The CDR3 length is 12 residues. In DNA, the CDR3 is TGTGCCAGTACCATACCGGGCGCTGGCTACACCTTC. Its translation is CASTIPGAGYTF.

In its sample, this clonotype was seen a few times. The chain links TRBV10-3 to TRBJ2-6; D is tentatively TRBD1 or TRBD2 (5 bases each). This CDR3 is built from 11 residues. In germline, CDR1 is ENHRY, CDR2 SYGVKD. The ends were cut back, 7 bases at V and 13 bases at J, with 11 bases in the middle. The DNA for the CDR3 is TGTGCCATCACCAAAGAGGGGGTCCTGACTTTC. It translates to CAITKEGVLTF.

The genes are TRBV10-1 and TRBJ2-2; 9 bases map to TRBD1. This CDR3 contains 16 residues. J gave up 6 bases and V 0 bases, and 5 bases lay outside the gene matches. Per germline, CDR1 WNHNN and CDR2 SYGVQD (reference sequence). The chain's CDR3 is CASSESGDREAGELFF. DNA for the CDR3: TGCGCCAGCAGTGAGTCGGGGGACAGGGAAGCCGGGGAGCTGTTTTTT.

This clonotype was recorded at least ten times. The chain combines TRBV11-2 with TRBJ2-7; 11 bases line up with TRBD2. Germline V gene lookup returns CDR1 SGHAT and CDR2 FQNNGV. This CDR3 is built from 14 residues. The V gene end was trimmed by 7 bases and the J gene end by 0 bases; junction bases not matched to a gene: 2. CDR3 sequence: CASTTSGDSYEQYF. The CDR3 region has the DNA TGTGCCAGCACGACTAGCGGGGACTCCTACGAGCAGTACTTC.

In this sample, this clonotype turned up many times. The chain links TRBV27 to TRBJ2-1; D tentatively reads TRBD1 or TRBD2 (5 bases each). The CDR3 has 15 amino acids. V was pared by 4 bases and J by 1 base, with 11 bases between. Germline values: CDR1 MNHEY, CDR2 SMNVEV (reference sequence). The CDR3 nucleotides read TGTGCCAGCAGTTCCGGGACCTGGTCCTACAATGAGCAGTTCTTC. Its protein is CASSSGTWSYNEQFF.

This clonotype was seen a few times. This chain joins TRBV6-6 and TRBJ2-3; TRBD2 agrees at 13 bases. Germline trimming cut 0 bases from V and 2 bases from J; bases unmatched to any gene: 5. The CDR3 totals 18 residues. Per the germline V gene, CDR1 is MNHNY and CDR2 is SVGAGI (reference sequence). In DNA, the CDR3 is TGTGCCAGCAGTTACTCTTTACTAGCGGGAGGGGACACAGATACGCAGTATTTT. Translating it yields CASSYSLLAGGDTDTQYF.

This rearrangement joins TRBV15 to TRBJ2-3; a possible D gene is TRBD2 (6 bases). V shed 1 base and J shed 0 bases, with 17 bases lying between them. Per the germline V gene, CDR1 is LNHNV and CDR2 is YYDKDF (reference sequence). The CDR3 length is 18 residues. The CDR3 DNA follows: TGTGCCACCAGCAGAGGCGGCATTAGCGGCTCTAGCACAGATACGCAGTATTTT. Amino acids: CATSRGGISGSSTDTQYF.

Notes on this clonotype: This could be a read error, since a much larger clone is one nucleotide away. The chain joins TRBV5-6 to TRBJ1-2; no clear D gene. CDR3 length: 16 amino acids. Germline-derived CDR1 and CDR2 are SGHDT and YYEEEE. The CDR3 coding sequence is TGTGCCTGCAGCTTGGCCGGGTTAACAGCCACCTATGGCTACACCTTC. Its protein is CACSLAGLTATYGYTF.

Note on this clonotype: A much larger clone lies one base from this, so it may be a read error. This chain uses TRBV19 with TRBJ1-4; a weak D match, TRBD1 (5 bases). Trimming pared 2 bases from V and 7 bases from J, leaving 14 bases between. The V gene's germline CDR1 is LNHDA and CDR2 SQIVND (reference sequence). This CDR3 comprises 15 residues. CDR3 in amino acids: CASSISWGPGEKLFF. The CDR3 coding sequence is TGTGCCAGTAGTATAAGCTGGGGCCCGGGTGAAAAACTGTTTTTT.

The chain links TRBV7-2 to TRBJ2-5, with 10 nucleotides matching TRBD2. Unmatched junction bases numbered 2, after V lost 4 bases and J lost 3 bases. Germline V CDR1 and CDR2: SGHTA, FQGNSA. This CDR3 is 14 amino acids long. CDR3 region: CASSSGTSEETQYF. For the CDR3, the DNA is TGTGCCAGCAGCTCCGGGACTAGCGAAGAGACCCAGTACTTC.

This clonotype was counted ten times or more. V is TRBV20-1 and J is TRBJ1-2; 7 bases map to TRBD1. Unmatched junction bases numbered 4, after V lost 3 bases and J lost 6 bases. This CDR3 contains 12 residues. Germline CDR1 and CDR2: DFQATT and SNEGSKA (reference sequence). CDR3 amino acids: CSARTGKDGYTF. CDR3 DNA: TGCAGTGCTAGGACAGGGAAGGATGGCTACACCTTC.

This clonotype was counted at least ten times. The rearrangement links TRBV10-2 to TRBJ1-1, with unresolved D. V dropped 7 bases and J dropped 5 bases, with 17 bases sitting between them. The germline CDR1 and CDR2 sequences are WSHSY and SAAADI. The CDR3 length is 14 residues. The CDR3 DNA sequence: TGCGCCAGCATCGAGGAAGTAAAGGAGACTGAAGCTTTCTTT. Protein product: CASIEEVKETEAFF.

This clonotype has just a few counts. The gene calls are TRBV27 and TRBJ2-7, with 8 bases identical to TRBD1. The V gene end was trimmed by 5 bases and the J gene end by 4 bases; junction bases not matched to a gene: 10. This CDR3 has 15 amino acids. Per germline, CDR1 MNHEY and CDR2 SMNVEV (reference sequence). The CDR3 region is CASSPRTGRLYEQYF. DNA of the CDR3: TGTGCCAGCAGTCCCAGGACAGGGAGACTATACGAGCAGTACTTC.